Given below is one T cell receptor (beta chain) in context. The antigen is not known. Trimming took 1 base from V and 4 from J; bases not matched to a gene: 3. The CDR3 has 15 residues. The germline gives CDR1 SGHTA, CDR2 FQGNSA. After isolation, RNA underwent reverse transcription to generate cDNA as the sequencing template. Profiling relied on immunoSEQ multiplex PCR, and the TCRdb table lists in-frame clones only, not all of them. The sample gives more than 140,000 clones, about 86% of which show up once; less than 15% is in the top ten. The sample belongs to a study of CD8+ T cells in alopecia areata. Study-wide background: For treated patients, severity scores reflected the percentage of scalp area affected. Study observations and caveats: Scalp clonality and expanded CD8+ clones among the top 100 were significantly decreased by tofacitinib.

This sample's treatment: oral pan-JAK inhibitor, 5-10 mg twice daily. This material consisted of CD8+ T cells sorted from blood, taken at week 4, from a patient treated with tofacitinib. The TCR was taken from a human donor with alopecia areata. The rearrangement links TRBV7-2 to TRBJ2-3, with 9 bases fitting TRBD2. DNA for the CDR3: TGTGCCAGCAGCTTAGTAGCGGGAGCAGCAGATACGCAGTATTTT. This encodes CASSLVAGAADTQYF.